The 19 T cell receptor beta chains below were found in one sample sequenced in a study of blood T cell repertoires in COVID-19. The data were produced by immunoSEQ multiplex PCR, yet TCRdb's version contains in-frame clones alone and is incomplete. This table has 400,000 or so clones, less than 95% appearing once. The sample comprised PBMCs or T cells enriched from blood (not recorded which). These receptors all stem from a man between 18 and 29 years old who had recovered from COVID-19.

V usage is TRBV6-1 and J usage is TRBJ2-3; perhaps TRBD1 as D (5 bases). V was cut by 2 bases and J by 3 bases, with 15 bases left in between. CDR1 is MNHNS and CDR2 is SASEGT in the germline V gene. The CDR3 contains 16 residues. This chain's CDR3 is CASSEFGRVSTDTQYF. As DNA, the CDR3 is TGTGCCAGCAGTGAATTCGGCAGGGTCAGTACAGATACGCAGTATTTT.

This chain connects TRBV11-3 to TRBJ2-5; 7 positions agree with TRBD2. V trimming: 1 base; J trimming: 0 bases; junction bases outside the gene matches: 2. The CDR3 extends over 15 amino acids. Germline V gene sequence: CDR1 SGHNT, CDR2 YENEEA. The CDR3 sequence is CASSLGSGNQETQYF. CDR3 nucleotides: TGTGCCAGCAGCTTAGGAAGCGGGAACCAAGAGACCCAGTACTTC.

The chain employs TRBV12-5 and TRBJ2-2; 8 bases are shared with TRBD2. The germline V gene encodes CDR1 LGHNT and CDR2 FRNRAP. This CDR3 is built from 16 residues. Trimming removed 0 bases from V and 3 bases from J; junction bases left unmatched: 3. The CDR3 loop is CASGLVIAGYTGELFF. The CDR3 DNA follows: TGTGCTAGTGGTTTGGTTATAGCGGGGTACACCGGGGAGCTGTTTTTT.

This chain links TRBV19 with TRBJ1-2; D not resolved. V was pared by 8 bases and J by 2 bases, with 12 bases between. Germline CDR1 and CDR2: LNHDA and SQIVND (reference sequence). The CDR3 spans 13 residues. CDR3 loop: CASRGSLNYGYTF. CDR3 DNA sequence: TGTGCCAGTCGAGGGAGTCTAAACTATGGCTACACCTTC.

The rearrangement joins TRBV28 to TRBJ1-2, with D possibly being TRBD1 (5 bases). The CDR3 is 14 amino acids. V lost 5 bases and J 5 bases, leaving 15 bases between the germline ends. The germline V gene has CDR1 MDHEN and CDR2 SYDVKM. The CDR3 bases are TGTGCCAGCAGTCAGGTGAAAGGGGTATATGGCTACACCTTC. As protein: CASSQVKGVYGYTF.

The chain couples TRBV15 to TRBJ1-2; TRBD1 matches at 7 bases. The CDR3 has 16 amino acids. Germline CDR1 and CDR2: LNHNV and YYDKDF (reference sequence). With V trimmed by 2 bases and J by 4 bases, 10 bases remained unmatched. CDR3 in DNA: TGTGCCACCAGCAGATCCAACTACAGGGGACTCTATGGCTACACCTTC. Amino acids: CATSRSNYRGLYGYTF.

This chain joins TRBV28 and TRBJ2-5; D is possibly TRBD2 (5 bases). The ends were cut back, 3 bases at V and 2 bases at J, with 10 bases in the middle. The V gene's germline CDR1 is MDHEN and CDR2 SYDVKM. The CDR3 runs 14 residues. This CDR3 is CASSLTGIQETQYF. The CDR3 DNA reads as TGTGCCAGCAGTTTGACCGGGATACAAGAGACCCAGTACTTC.

This CDR3 reads CASSLGGGLTEGYTF. The CDR3 DNA follows: TGTGCCAGCAGCTTAGGCGGGGGGCTCACAGAGGGCTACACCTTC. The V gene is TRBV7-2, the J gene TRBJ1-2; TRBD1 might be the D (6 bases). Germline CDR1 is SGHTA and CDR2 is FQGNSA. V gave up 1 base and J gave up 8 bases, with 17 bases separating them. The CDR3 runs to 15 residues.

J is TRBJ2-5 and V is TRBV6-5; perhaps TRBD2 as D (5 bases). This CDR3 comprises 16 residues. CDR1 is MNHEY and CDR2 is SVGAGI in the germline V gene. Trimming took off 0 bases at V and 1 base at J, with 12 bases between the two ends. For the CDR3, the DNA is TGTGCCAGCAGTTACTCGCTAGCTATAGCCCAAGAGACCCAGTACTTC. It specifies CASSYSLAIAQETQYF.

The rearrangement links TRBV11-2 to TRBJ1-1, with D possibly matching TRBD1 (6 bases). Per germline, CDR1 SGHAT and CDR2 FQNNGV. This CDR3 has 14 amino acids. V was shortened by 5 bases and J by 2 bases, with 12 bases between the two germline ends. Written as DNA, the CDR3 is TGTGCCAGCAGCCGTTACGGGACAAACACTGAAGCTTTCTTT. It is translated as CASSRYGTNTEAFF.

On this clone: The same CDR3 also results from other DNA sequences found in this sample. The rearrangement uses TRBV10-3 and TRBJ2-7; TRBD2 matches 10 bases. The germline V gene encodes CDR1 ENHRY and CDR2 SYGVKD. The CDR3 is 15 amino acids. With 4 bases clipped from V and 1 base from J, the junction kept 4 bases outside the gene matches. CDR3 bases: TGTGCCATCAGTGGTTTAGCGGGAGGATCCTACGAGCAGTACTTC. Translation gives CAISGLAGGSYEQYF.

The chain employs TRBV7-9 and TRBJ1-1; D uncertain. V was pared by 1 base and J by 7 bases, with 7 bases between. The CDR3 is 12 residues long. CDR1 is SEHNR, CDR2 FQNEAQ, per germline (reference sequence). The CDR3 is CASSLVQREAFF. In DNA, the CDR3 is TGTGCCAGCAGCTTAGTTCAGCGTGAAGCTTTCTTT.

The gene calls are TRBV12-3 or TRBV12-4 and TRBJ2-4; D is undetermined. The V end was cut by 3 bases, the J end by 9 bases, with 12 bases between. The CDR3 extends over 13 amino acids. The CDR3 reads CASSFDTYGIQYF. In nucleotides, the CDR3 is TGTGCCAGCAGTTTCGACACCTACGGCATTCAGTACTTC.

The chain has TRBV27 and TRBJ2-1; unclear D gene. Germline CDR1 is MNHEY and CDR2 is SMNVEV (reference sequence). The CDR3 is 15 amino acids. With 2 bases removed from V and 12 bases from J, the gap between germline ends came to 20 bases. CDR3 in DNA: TGTGCCAGCAGTTTAACCTACGACTCCGTCGACTGGCAGTTCTTC. Protein sequence: CASSLTYDSVDWQFF.

The chain recombines TRBV7-2 with TRBJ1-2, with 7 bases lining up with TRBD1. V shed 3 bases and J 6 bases; nucleotides not matched to a gene: 13. This CDR3 has 16 residues. CDR1 and CDR2 (germline): SGHTA, FQGNSA. The CDR3 is CASSFPGPDRVHGYTF. In DNA form, the CDR3 reads TGTGCCAGCAGCTTCCCAGGACCTGACAGGGTCCATGGCTACACCTTC.

The chain links TRBV5-8 to TRBJ1-4, with 8 nucleotides matching TRBD1. Germline-derived CDR1 and CDR2 are SGHTS and YDEGEE. Trimming cost V 5 bases and J 5 bases; bases outside gene matches: 5. The CDR3 loop spans 14 amino acids. CDR3 nucleotides: TGTGCCAGCAGAAGCTGGACAGGGAATGAAAAACTGTTTTTT. Protein sequence: CASRSWTGNEKLFF. Drawing the rest from reference TRBV5-8 and TRBJ1-4, the complete variable domain is EAGVTQSPTHLIKTRGQQATLRCSPISGHTSVYWYQQALGLGLQFLLWYDEGEERNRGNFPPRFSGRQFPNYSSELNVNALELEDSALYLCASRSWTGNEKLFFGSGTQLSVL.

Worth noting for this clone: The junction departs from the called germline gene at one end, perhaps through a read error. The chain uses TRBV10-2 and TRBJ1-5; TRBD1 matches 9 bases. The CDR3 is 13 amino acids. From germline, CDR1 is WSHSY and CDR2 SAAADI. Here the CDR3 reads CATSGQGTQPQHF. CDR3 DNA: TGCGCCACCAGTGGACAGGGGACTCAGCCCCAGCATTTT.

The chain links TRBV2 to TRBJ1-1; D is unresolved. V lost 2 bases to trimming and J lost 5 bases, with 9 bases between them. CDR1 and CDR2 from the germline V gene are SNHLY and FYNNEI. This CDR3 has 13 residues. This CDR3 is CASSEQGRTEAFF. The CDR3 region has the DNA TGTGCCAGCAGTGAACAAGGGAGGACTGAAGCTTTCTTT.

The rearrangement links TRBV2 to TRBJ1-2; 8 positions agree with TRBD1. The CDR3 spans 9 residues. Germline V CDR1 and CDR2: SNHLY, FYNNEI. This CDR3 is CYRGGGYTF. CDR3 DNA sequence: TGTTACAGGGGGGGAGGCTACACCTTC.